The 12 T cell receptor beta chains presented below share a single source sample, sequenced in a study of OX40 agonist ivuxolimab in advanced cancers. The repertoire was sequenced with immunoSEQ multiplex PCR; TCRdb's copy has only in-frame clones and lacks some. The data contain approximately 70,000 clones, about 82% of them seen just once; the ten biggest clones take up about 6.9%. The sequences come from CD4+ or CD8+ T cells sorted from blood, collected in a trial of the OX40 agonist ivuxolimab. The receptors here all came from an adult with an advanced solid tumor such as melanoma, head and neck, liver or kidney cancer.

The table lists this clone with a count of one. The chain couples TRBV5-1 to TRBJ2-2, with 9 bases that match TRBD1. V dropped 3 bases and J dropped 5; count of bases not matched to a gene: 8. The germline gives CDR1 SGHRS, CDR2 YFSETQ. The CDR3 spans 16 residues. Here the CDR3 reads CASSSRDRVGTGELFF. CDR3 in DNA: TGCGCCAGCAGCTCCCGGGACAGGGTCGGTACCGGGGAGCTGTTTTTT.

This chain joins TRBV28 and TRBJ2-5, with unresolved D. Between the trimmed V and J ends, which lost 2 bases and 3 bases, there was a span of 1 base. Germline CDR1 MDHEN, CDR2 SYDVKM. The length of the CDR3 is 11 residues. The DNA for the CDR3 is TGTGCCAGCAGTTTAAAAGAGACCCAGTACTTC. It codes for CASSLKETQYF.

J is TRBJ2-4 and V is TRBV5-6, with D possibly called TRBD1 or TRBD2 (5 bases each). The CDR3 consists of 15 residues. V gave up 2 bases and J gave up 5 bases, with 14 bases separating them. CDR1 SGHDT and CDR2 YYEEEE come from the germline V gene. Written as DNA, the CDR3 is TGTGCCAGCAGCTTATTGGGACCCACCCAAAACATTCAGTACTTC. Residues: CASSLLGPTQNIQYF. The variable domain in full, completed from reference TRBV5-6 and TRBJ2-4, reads DAGVTQSPTHLIKTRGQQVTLRCSPKSGHDTVSWYQQALGQGPQFIFQYYEEEERQRGNFPDRFSGHQFPNYSSELNVNALLLGDSALYLCASSLLGPTQNIQYFGAGTRLSVL.

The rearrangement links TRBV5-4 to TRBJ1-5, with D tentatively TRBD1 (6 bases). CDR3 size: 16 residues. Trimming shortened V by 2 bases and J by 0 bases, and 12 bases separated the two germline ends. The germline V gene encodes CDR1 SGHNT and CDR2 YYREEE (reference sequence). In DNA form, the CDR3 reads TGTGCCAGCAGCTTTGGGGGGGGCACTAGCAATCAGCCCCAGCATTTT. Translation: CASSFGGGTSNQPQHF.

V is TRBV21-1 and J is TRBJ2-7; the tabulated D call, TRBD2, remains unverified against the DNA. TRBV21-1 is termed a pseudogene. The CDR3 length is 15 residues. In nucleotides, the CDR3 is TGTGCCAGCTCGCGAGTTAGCGGTTCCTCCTACGAGCAGTACTTC. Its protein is CASSRVSGSSYEQYF.

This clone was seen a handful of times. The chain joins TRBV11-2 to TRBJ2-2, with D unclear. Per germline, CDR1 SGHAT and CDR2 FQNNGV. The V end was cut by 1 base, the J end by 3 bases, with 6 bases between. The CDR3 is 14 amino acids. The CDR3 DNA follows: TGTGCCAGCAGCTTAGGGTGGGACACCGGGGAGCTGTTTTTT. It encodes CASSLGWDTGELFF.

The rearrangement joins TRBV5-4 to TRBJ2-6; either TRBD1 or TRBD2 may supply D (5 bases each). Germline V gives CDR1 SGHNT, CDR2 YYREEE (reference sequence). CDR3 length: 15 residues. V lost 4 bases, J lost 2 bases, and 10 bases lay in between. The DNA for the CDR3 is TGTGCCAGCAGCGTTTGGGGGACTGGGGCCAACGTCCTGACTTTC. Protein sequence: CASSVWGTGANVLTF. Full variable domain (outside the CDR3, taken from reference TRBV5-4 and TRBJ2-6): ETGVTQSPTHLIKTRGQQVTLRCSSQSGHNTVSWYQQALGQGPQFIFQYYREEENGRGNFPPRFSGLQFPNYSSELNVNALELDDSALYLCASSVWGTGANVLTFGAGSRLTVL.

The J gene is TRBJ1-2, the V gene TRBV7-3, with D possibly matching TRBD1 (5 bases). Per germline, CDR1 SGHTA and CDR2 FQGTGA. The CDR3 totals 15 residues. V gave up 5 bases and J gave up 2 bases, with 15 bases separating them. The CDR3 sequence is CASSASGTTNYGYTF. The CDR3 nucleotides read TGTGCCAGCAGCGCCTCCGGGACCACCAACTATGGCTACACCTTC. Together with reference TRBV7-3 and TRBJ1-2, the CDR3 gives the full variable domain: GAGVSQTPSNKVTEKGKYVELRCDPISGHTALYWYRQSLGQGPEFLIYFQGTGAADDSGLPNDRFFAVRPEGSVSTLKIQRTERGDSAVYLCASSASGTTNYGYTFGSGTRLTVV.

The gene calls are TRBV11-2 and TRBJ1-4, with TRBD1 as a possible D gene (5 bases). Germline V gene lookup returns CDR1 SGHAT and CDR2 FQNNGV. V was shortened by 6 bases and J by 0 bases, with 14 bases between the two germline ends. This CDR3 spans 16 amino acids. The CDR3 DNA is TGTGCCAGCAGTTTTTTCCAGGGCACAACTAATGAAAAACTGTTTTTT. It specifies CASSFFQGTTNEKLFF.

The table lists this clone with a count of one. As DNA, the CDR3 is TGTGCCAGTAGTTTTGGACTAGCGGGGGCCCAAGAGACCCAGTACTTC. Protein product: CASSFGLAGAQETQYF. The V call is TRBV19, the J call TRBJ2-5; the match to TRBD2 covers 13 bases. The CDR3 length is 16 residues. Germline values: CDR1 LNHDA, CDR2 SQIVND (reference sequence). V trimming: 5 bases; J trimming: 1 base; junction bases outside the gene matches: 4.

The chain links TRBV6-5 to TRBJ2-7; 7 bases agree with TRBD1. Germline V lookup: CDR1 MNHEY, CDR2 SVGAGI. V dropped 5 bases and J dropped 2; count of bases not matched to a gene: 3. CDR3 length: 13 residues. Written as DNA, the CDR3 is TGTGCCAGCAGTCGGACAGGAGCCTACGAGCAGTACTTC. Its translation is CASSRTGAYEQYF.

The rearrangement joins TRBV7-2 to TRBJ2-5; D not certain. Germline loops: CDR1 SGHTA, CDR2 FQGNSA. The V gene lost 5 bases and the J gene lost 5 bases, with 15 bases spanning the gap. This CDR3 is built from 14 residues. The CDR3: CASSRRAGVETQYF. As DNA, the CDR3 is TGTGCCAGCAGCCGAAGGGCCGGTGTGGAGACCCAGTACTTC.